This T cell receptor beta chain was identified in a study of CD8+CD57+ T cells in acquired aplastic anemia. This CDR3 is 14 amino acids long. V trimming: 7 bases; J trimming: 0 bases; junction bases outside the gene matches: 6. Germline CDR1 SQVTM, CDR2 ANQGSEA. CDR3 and TCR beta VDJ profiling relied on a genomic DNA template. One entry per CDR3 protein results from TCRdb running MiXCR on the reads. Among fewer than 250,000 distinct CDR3 sequences listed, around 45% were seen once. This clonotype showed up many times. Individuals selected for sequencing had exhibited CD8+CD57+ cell expansion on flow cytometry.

This clonotype was sampled from a human donor with aplastic anemia. Material: sorted CD4+, CD8+, or CD8+CD57+ T cells (not recorded which) from PBMCs. This chain uses TRBV29-1 with TRBJ2-7; 10 positions match TRBD1. The CDR3: CSAGDRGNSYEQYF. The CDR3 DNA follows: TGCAGCGCTGGGGACAGGGGCAACTCCTACGAGCAGTACTTC.